Shown below are 28 T cell receptor beta chains from a single sample sequenced in a study of identical twins. TCRdb re-called the 5' RACE reads with MiXCR, one entry per CDR3 protein. The sample contains 1.5 million to 2 million distinct CDR3 sequences, 32% of which appear only once. Sequencing was done on a sample of cord blood. These receptors were taken from a newborn girl in good health.

This clonotype was seen only a few times. The chain joins TRBV28 to TRBJ1-5; a weak D match, TRBD1 (5 bases). Germline V CDR1 and CDR2: MDHEN, SYDVKM. The CDR3 totals 16 residues. Trimming took 2 bases from V and 1 from J, leaving 12 bases between them. Here the CDR3 reads CASSLVGLESNQPQHF. The CDR3 DNA reads as TGTGCCAGCAGTTTAGTGGGGCTGGAGAGCAATCAGCCCCAGCATTTT. Combining the CDR3 with reference TRBV28 and TRBJ1-5 gives the whole variable domain DVKVTQSSRYLVKRTGEKVFLECVQDMDHENMFWYRQDPGLGLRLIYFSYDVKMKEKGDIPEGYSVSREKKERFSLILESASTNQTSMYLCASSLVGLESNQPQHFGDGTRLSIL.

The chain recombines TRBV6-1 with TRBJ2-6; 8 positions agree with TRBD1. This CDR3 is built from 15 residues. V trimming: 4 bases; J trimming: 4 bases; junction bases outside the gene matches: 3. Germline lookup yields CDR1 MNHNS and CDR2 SASEGT. CDR3 protein: CASSGTGTGANVLTF. DNA for the CDR3: TGTGCCAGCAGTGGGACAGGGACCGGGGCCAACGTCCTGACTTTC.

The V gene is TRBV3-1, the J gene TRBJ2-3, with 13 bases lining up with TRBD2. Losses at the gene ends were 3 bases for V and 0 bases for J; bases not matched to a gene: 6. Germline CDR1 and CDR2: LGHDT and YNNKEL (reference sequence). This CDR3 has 18 amino acids. CDR3 amino acids: CASSHGRGLAGSTDTQYF. In DNA, the CDR3 is TGTGCCAGCAGCCACGGACGGGGACTAGCGGGAAGCACAGATACGCAGTATTTT.

V and J are TRBV5-1 and TRBJ2-1; D perhaps matches TRBD2 (5 bases). The CDR3 is 16 residues long. Germline values: CDR1 SGHRS, CDR2 YFSETQ. V lost 4 bases and J 8 bases, leaving 22 bases between the germline ends. The CDR3 loop reads CASSPKAGGTLDEQFF. The CDR3 DNA reads as TGCGCCAGCAGCCCCAAGGCGGGCGGAACTCTCGATGAGCAGTTCTTC.

The V and J genes are TRBV2 and TRBJ2-1; 13 positions match TRBD2. Germline CDR1 and CDR2: SNHLY and FYNNEI. V gave up 3 bases and J gave up 2 bases; unmatched junction bases: 7. The CDR3 runs to 18 residues. In DNA, the CDR3 is TGTGCCAGCAGTGAGCCCGGACTAGCGGGGGCCACCTACAATGAGCAGTTCTTC. Translated: CASSEPGLAGATYNEQFF.

This clonotype has only a few counts. J is TRBJ2-1 and V is TRBV20-1, with D perhaps matching TRBD2 (6 bases). This CDR3 has 14 residues. Germline CDR1 and CDR2: DFQATT and SNEGSKA (reference sequence). The germline V and J ends were trimmed by 7 bases and 6 bases, with 19 bases remaining between them. CDR3 loop: CSVQKSGELNEQFF. The DNA of the CDR3 is TGCAGTGTCCAAAAGTCGGGAGAACTCAATGAGCAGTTCTTC.

V usage is TRBV6-5 and J usage is TRBJ1-5; TRBD1 aligns across 7 bases. This CDR3 comprises 15 residues. V gave up 6 bases and J gave up 4 bases; unmatched junction bases: 9. Germline V gene data show CDR1 as MNHEY and CDR2 as SVGAGI. CDR3 coding DNA: TGTGCCAGCAGGTCCGGGACAGCCCTTAATCAGCCCCAGCATTTT. Translating it yields CASRSGTALNQPQHF.

This clonotype has just a few counts. The chain couples TRBV20-1 to TRBJ2-4; 8 bases fit TRBD1. The J call is in doubt because the DNA end fits TRBJ2-7 better. Germline CDR1 DFQATT, CDR2 SNEGSKA (reference sequence). This CDR3 is 13 amino acids long. CDR3 in DNA: TGCAGTGCTCCGACAGGGGCATCCGACGAGCAGTACTTC. Translating gives CSAPTGASDEQYF.

This chain connects TRBV15 to TRBJ2-5, with D possibly TRBD2 on 5 matching bases. The ends were cut back, 0 bases at V and 2 bases at J, with 13 bases in the middle. The germline gives CDR1 LNHNV, CDR2 YYDKDF (reference sequence). The CDR3 runs to 16 residues. This CDR3 is CATSRDQSSRQETQYF. In DNA, the CDR3 is TGTGCCACCAGCAGAGATCAGTCTAGCCGGCAAGAGACCCAGTACTTC.

The V call is TRBV7-9, the J call TRBJ2-2; D ambiguous. V gave up 10 bases and J gave up 5 bases, with 17 bases separating them. Germline V gene data show CDR1 as SEHNR and CDR2 as FQNEAQ (reference sequence). The length of the CDR3 is 14 residues. CDR3 region: CATPRAGRTGELFF. The CDR3 DNA reads TGTGCCACCCCAAGAGCAGGTCGGACCGGGGAGCTGTTTTTT.

The sample holds a few counts of this clonotype. This rearrangement joins TRBV21-1 to TRBJ2-1. TRBV21-1 is assigned pseudogene status. The CDR3 is 12 amino acids. CDR3 protein: CASSKGLMRQFF. CDR3 coding DNA: TGTGCCAGCAGCAAAGGTCTTATGAGGCAGTTCTTC.

Turning to this clonotype: One end of the junction varies from germline; a read error may be responsible. This chain connects TRBV24-1 to TRBJ2-1, with D possibly being TRBD2 (5 bases). Germline-derived CDR1 and CDR2 are KGHDR and SFDVKD. The CDR3 runs to 16 residues. In DNA, the CDR3 is TGTGTCACCAGTGACAATAGCGTCATCTCCTACAATGAGCAGTTCTTC. Its translation: CVTSDNSVISYNEQFF.

The CDR3 region is CASSELEGANTEAFF. In DNA form, the CDR3 reads TGTGCCAGCAGTGAACTCGAGGGGGCGAACACTGAAGCTTTCTTT. This chain connects TRBV6-1 to TRBJ1-1; 7 nucleotides agree with TRBD1. The CDR3 has 15 residues. J gave up 1 base and V 2 bases, and 4 bases lay outside the gene matches. Germline-derived CDR1 and CDR2 are MNHNS and SASEGT.

This clonotype was detected ten times or more. The chain uses TRBV10-3 and TRBJ2-5, with D perhaps assigned TRBD1 or TRBD2 (5 bases each). Germline V CDR1 and CDR2: ENHRY, SYGVKD. This CDR3 has 16 amino acids. Trimming removed 6 bases from V and 4 bases from J, with 21 bases in between. CDR3 bases: TGTGCCATCAGCAAAAAGAGGGACCTAGCCAGAGAGACCCAGTACTTC. Translated: CAISKKRDLARETQYF.

The rearrangement joins TRBV3-1 to TRBJ1-1, with D possibly TRBD1 on 5 matching bases. The CDR3 totals 14 residues. The germline V and J ends were trimmed by 4 bases and 6 bases, with 15 bases remaining between them. Per the germline V gene, CDR1 is LGHDT and CDR2 is YNNKEL (reference sequence). The chain's CDR3 is CASSPGYGAPEAFF. DNA of the CDR3: TGTGCCAGCAGCCCAGGGTACGGGGCGCCTGAAGCTTTCTTT.

This chain links TRBV2 with TRBJ2-2; 7 bases are a match to TRBD1. Germline assignment: CDR1 SNHLY and CDR2 FYNNEI. The V segment lost 10 bases and the J segment 5 bases; nucleotides outside the gene matches: 10. This CDR3 has 14 amino acids. The CDR3 nucleotides read TGTGCCACTGTACAGGGGACCCCGACCGGGGAGCTGTTTTTT. Amino acid sequence: CATVQGTPTGELFF.

The CDR3 nucleotides read TGCAGCGTCCAGGGGGCTAGCGGGAGGTACTTC. Protein: CSVQGASGRYF. This chain joins TRBV29-1 and TRBJ2-5, with 10 bases aligning to TRBD2. CDR3 length equals 11 residues. The ends lost 6 bases at V and 13 bases at J; junction bases unmatched: 8. The V gene's germline CDR1 is SQVTM and CDR2 ANQGSEA.

A remark on this clonotype: With a much larger clone just one base away, this may be a read error. The J gene is TRBJ2-7, the V gene TRBV7-2; D may be TRBD2 (5 bases). Germline CDR1 reads SGHTA; CDR2 reads FQGNSA. The CDR3 loop spans 14 amino acids. V was pared by 7 bases and J by 7 bases, with 20 bases between. CDR3 bases: TGTGCCAGCATCGAGGGCTCTACCTCCCTTGAGCAGTACTTC. Protein product: CASIEGSTSLEQYF. The complete variable domain, with remaining parts taken from reference TRBV7-2 and TRBJ2-7, reads GAGVSQSPSNKVTEKGKDVELRCDPISGHTALYWYRQSLGQGLEFLIYFQGNSAPDKSGLPSDRFSAERTGGSVSTLTIQRTQQEDSAVYLCASIEGSTSLEQYFGPGTRLTVT.

This clonotype was detected ten times or more. The rearrangement links TRBV5-1 to TRBJ2-3; 8 nucleotides align to TRBD2. There are 15 residues in the CDR3. V lost 0 bases to trimming and J lost 6 bases; unmatched junction nucleotides: 6. Per germline, CDR1 SGHRS and CDR2 YFSETQ. This chain's CDR3 is CASSLGVAGMDTQYF. The CDR3 region has the DNA TGCGCCAGCAGCTTGGGAGTAGCGGGGATGGATACGCAGTATTTT. Combining the CDR3 with reference TRBV5-1 and TRBJ2-3 gives the whole variable domain KAGVTQTPRYLIKTRGQQVTLSCSPISGHRSVSWYQQTPGQGLQFLFEYFSETQRNKGNFPGRFSGRQFSNSRSEMNVSTLELGDSALYLCASSLGVAGMDTQYFGPGTRLTVL.

V usage is TRBV15 and J usage is TRBJ2-1; D possibly corresponds to TRBD1 (5 bases). The germline V gene has CDR1 LNHNV and CDR2 YYDKDF (reference sequence). Trimming cost V 0 bases and J 7 bases, with 10 bases left between them. The CDR3 contains 14 residues. The CDR3 here is CATSRDIRVNEQFF. The CDR3 DNA reads as TGTGCCACCAGCAGAGATATCAGGGTGAATGAGCAGTTCTTC. Full variable domain (rest looked up from reference TRBV15 and TRBJ2-1): DAMVIQNPRYQVTQFGKPVTLSCSQTLNHNVMYWYQQKSSQAPKLLFHYYDKDFNNEADTPDNFQSRRPNTSFCFLDIRSPGLGDTAMYLCATSRDIRVNEQFFGPGTRLTVL.

This clonotype was found a few times. The chain employs TRBV10-3 and TRBJ1-1; maybe TRBD1 (6 bases). The CDR3 extends over 14 amino acids. Per the germline V gene, CDR1 is ENHRY and CDR2 is SYGVKD. Trimming removed 4 bases from V and 5 bases from J, with 14 bases in between. The CDR3 here is CAISGNGGGTEAFF. The CDR3, as DNA: TGTGCCATCAGTGGGAACGGAGGGGGGACTGAAGCTTTCTTT.

The rearrangement links TRBV24-1 to TRBJ1-4; TRBD1 is a possible D gene (6 bases). The CDR3 has 14 amino acids. Germline CDR1 reads KGHDR; CDR2 reads SFDVKD. Trimming left V 7 bases short and J 7 bases short, with 15 bases between. CDR3 bases: TGTGCCACCAGCAAACCGGGACAAGGTGAAAAACTGTTTTTT. It codes for CATSKPGQGEKLFF.

Comment on this clonotype: One end of the junction fails to match germline, which may point to a read error. The V call is TRBV6-6, the J call TRBJ2-1, with 7 bases aligning to TRBD2. CDR3 size: 15 residues. CDR1 and CDR2 (germline): MNHNY, SVGAGI (reference sequence). The CDR3 nucleotides read TGCGCCAGCCTGCGGCGGGCGGGGGTGAACAATGAGCAGTTCTTC. It codes for CASLRRAGVNNEQFF.

The genes are TRBV4-2 and TRBJ2-5; tentatively, D is TRBD2 (5 bases). The J call may be mistaken, given a closer DNA end match to TRBJ2-1. In germline, CDR1 is LGHNA, CDR2 YNFKEQ. There are 16 residues in the CDR3. The CDR3 here is CASSQEYKGAEETQFF. CDR3 in DNA: TGTGCCAGCAGCCAAGAATACAAGGGAGCGGAAGAGACCCAGTTCTTC.

This clonotype was found a few times. The CDR3 spells CASSSTIPGLGGYTF. The CDR3 DNA reads TGTGCCAGCAGCTCGACCATCCCAGGGCTCGGTGGCTACACCTTC. V is TRBV5-8 and J is TRBJ1-2; perhaps TRBD1 as D (5 bases). Germline values: CDR1 SGHTS, CDR2 YDEGEE. CDR3 length: 15 amino acids. V shed 3 bases and J shed 7 bases, with 19 bases lying between them.

This clonotype was seen a handful of times. The chain has TRBV10-2 and TRBJ1-6, with D maybe TRBD1 (6 bases). Trimming stripped 7 bases from V and 8 bases from J, with 15 bases between. There are 14 residues in the CDR3. CDR1 WSHSY and CDR2 SAAADI come from the germline V gene. The CDR3 coding sequence is TGCGCCAGCACAGGTGGCAGGGGATATTCACCCCTCCACTTT. This gives the protein CASTGGRGYSPLHF.

This clonotype was recorded a few times. The V call is TRBV4-2, the J call TRBJ1-1, with 10 bases that match TRBD1. J lost 1 base, V lost 0 bases, and 8 bases had no gene match. This CDR3 has 18 amino acids. The germline CDR1 and CDR2 sequences are LGHNA and YNFKEQ. This CDR3 is CASSQDPWTGGGNTEAFF. DNA for the CDR3: TGTGCCAGCAGCCAAGATCCCTGGACAGGGGGAGGGAACACTGAAGCTTTCTTT.

The V call is TRBV20-1, the J call TRBJ2-3; no reliable D call. V lost 8 bases and J lost 7, with 4 bases in between. This CDR3 spans 8 amino acids. The germline V gene has CDR1 DFQATT and CDR2 SNEGSKA (reference sequence). The chain's CDR3 is CSSNTQYF. The CDR3 DNA is TGCAGTAGTAATACGCAGTATTTT.